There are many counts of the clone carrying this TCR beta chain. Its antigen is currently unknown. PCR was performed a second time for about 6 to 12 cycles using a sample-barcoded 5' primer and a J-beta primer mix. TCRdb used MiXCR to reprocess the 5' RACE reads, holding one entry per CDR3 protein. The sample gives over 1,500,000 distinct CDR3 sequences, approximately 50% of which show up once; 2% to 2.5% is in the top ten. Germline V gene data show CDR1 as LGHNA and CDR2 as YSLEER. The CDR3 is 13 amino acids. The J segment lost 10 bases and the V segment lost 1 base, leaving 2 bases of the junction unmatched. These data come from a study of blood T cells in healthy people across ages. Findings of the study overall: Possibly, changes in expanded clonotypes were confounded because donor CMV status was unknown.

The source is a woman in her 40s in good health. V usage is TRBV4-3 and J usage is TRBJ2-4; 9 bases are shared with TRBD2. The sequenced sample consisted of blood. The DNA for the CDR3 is TGCGCCAGCAGCCAAGTGGCGGGGGGGATTCAGTACTTC. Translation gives CASSQVAGGIQYF.